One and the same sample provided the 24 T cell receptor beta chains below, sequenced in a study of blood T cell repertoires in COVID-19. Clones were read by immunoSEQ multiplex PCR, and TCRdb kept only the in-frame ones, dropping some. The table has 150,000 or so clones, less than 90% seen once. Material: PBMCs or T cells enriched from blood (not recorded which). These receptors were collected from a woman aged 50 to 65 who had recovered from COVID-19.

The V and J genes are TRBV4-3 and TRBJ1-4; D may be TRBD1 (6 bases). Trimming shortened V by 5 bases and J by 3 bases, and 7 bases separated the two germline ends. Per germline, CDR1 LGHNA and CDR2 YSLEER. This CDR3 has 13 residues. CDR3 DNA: TGCGCCAGCAGCAGACAGGCTAATGAAAAACTGTTTTTT. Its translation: CASSRQANEKLFF.

Here the CDR3 reads CASSPNYIRPSTDTQYF. The CDR3 nucleotides are TGCGCCAGCAGCCCTAACTATATCCGTCCTAGCACAGATACGCAGTATTTT. The chain is built from TRBV5-1 and TRBJ2-3; D remains ambiguous. This CDR3 is built from 17 residues. Per the germline V gene, CDR1 is SGHRS and CDR2 is YFSETQ. With 4 bases removed from V and 0 bases from J, the gap between germline ends came to 18 bases.

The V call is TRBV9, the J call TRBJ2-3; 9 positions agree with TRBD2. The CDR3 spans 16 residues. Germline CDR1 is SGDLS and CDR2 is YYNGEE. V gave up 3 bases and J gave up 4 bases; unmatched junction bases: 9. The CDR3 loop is CASSGGNSGSSDTQYF. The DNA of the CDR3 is TGTGCCAGCAGCGGAGGGAATAGCGGGAGTTCAGATACGCAGTATTTT.

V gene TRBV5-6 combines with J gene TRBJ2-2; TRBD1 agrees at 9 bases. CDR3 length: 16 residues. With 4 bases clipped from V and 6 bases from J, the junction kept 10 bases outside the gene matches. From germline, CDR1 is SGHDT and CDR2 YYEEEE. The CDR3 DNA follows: TGTGCCAGCAGCCGCCCCCCGGGACAGGGCGCCGGGGAGCTGTTTTTT. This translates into CASSRPPGQGAGELFF.

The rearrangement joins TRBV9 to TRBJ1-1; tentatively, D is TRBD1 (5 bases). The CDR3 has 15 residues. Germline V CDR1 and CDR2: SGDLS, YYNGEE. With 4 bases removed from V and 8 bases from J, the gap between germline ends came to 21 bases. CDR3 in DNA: TGTGCCAGCAGCCCCAGGTCCGACAGTGCCTTAGAAGCTTTCTTT. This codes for CASSPRSDSALEAFF.

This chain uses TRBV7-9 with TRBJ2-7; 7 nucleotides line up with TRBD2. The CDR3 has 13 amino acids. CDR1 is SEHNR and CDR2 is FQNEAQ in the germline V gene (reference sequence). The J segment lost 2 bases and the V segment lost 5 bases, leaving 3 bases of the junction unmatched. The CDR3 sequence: CASSRGTTYEQYF. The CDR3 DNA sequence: TGTGCCAGCAGCCGTGGGACTACCTACGAGCAGTACTTC.

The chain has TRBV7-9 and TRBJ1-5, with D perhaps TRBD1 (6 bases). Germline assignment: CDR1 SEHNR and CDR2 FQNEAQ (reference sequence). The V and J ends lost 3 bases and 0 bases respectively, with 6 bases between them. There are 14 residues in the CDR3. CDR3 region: CASSLTGSNQPQHF. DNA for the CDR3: TGTGCCAGCAGCTTGACAGGTAGCAATCAGCCCCAGCATTTT.

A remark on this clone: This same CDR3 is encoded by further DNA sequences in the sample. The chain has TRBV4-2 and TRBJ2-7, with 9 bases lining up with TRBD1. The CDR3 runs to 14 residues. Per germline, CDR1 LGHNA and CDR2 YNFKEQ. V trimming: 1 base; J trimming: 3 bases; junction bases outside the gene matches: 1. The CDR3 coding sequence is TGTGCCAGCAGCCAAGGACAGGGGGACTACGAGCAGTACTTC. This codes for CASSQGQGDYEQYF.

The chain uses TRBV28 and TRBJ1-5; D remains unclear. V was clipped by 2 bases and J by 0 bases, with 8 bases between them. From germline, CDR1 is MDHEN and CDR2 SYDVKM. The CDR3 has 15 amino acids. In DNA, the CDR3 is TGTGCCAGCAGTTTACCCCACTTTAGCAATCAGCCCCAGCATTTT. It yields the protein CASSLPHFSNQPQHF.

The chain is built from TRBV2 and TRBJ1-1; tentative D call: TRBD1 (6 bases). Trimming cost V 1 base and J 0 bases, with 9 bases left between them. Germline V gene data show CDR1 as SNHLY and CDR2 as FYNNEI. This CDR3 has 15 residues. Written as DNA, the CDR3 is TGTGCCAGCAGTGAAGGTTGGGGGCTGAACACTGAAGCTTTCTTT. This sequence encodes CASSEGWGLNTEAFF.

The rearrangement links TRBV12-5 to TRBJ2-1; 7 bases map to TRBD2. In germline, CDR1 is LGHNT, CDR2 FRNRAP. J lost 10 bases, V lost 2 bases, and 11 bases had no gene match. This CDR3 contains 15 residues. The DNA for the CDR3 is TGTGCTAGTGGTTTGCCCTCGACTAGCCCGCACGAGCAGTTCTTC. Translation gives CASGLPSTSPHEQFF. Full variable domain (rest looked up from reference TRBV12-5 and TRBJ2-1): DARVTQTPRHKVTEMGQEVTMRCQPILGHNTVFWYRQTMMQGLELLAYFRNRAPLDDSGMPKDRFSAEMPDATLATLKIQPSEPRDSAVYFCASGLPSTSPHEQFFGPGTRLTVL.

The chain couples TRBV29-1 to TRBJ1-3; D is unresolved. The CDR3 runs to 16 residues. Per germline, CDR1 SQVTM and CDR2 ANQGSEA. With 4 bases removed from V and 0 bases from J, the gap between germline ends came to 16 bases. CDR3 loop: CSVGVRREVSGNTIYF. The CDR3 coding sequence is TGCAGCGTTGGAGTGAGGAGGGAAGTCTCTGGAAACACCATATATTTT. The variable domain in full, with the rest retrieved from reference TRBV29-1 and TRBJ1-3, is SAVISQKPSRDICQRGTSLTIQCQVDSQVTMMFWYRQQPGQSLTLIATANQGSEATYESGFVIDKFPISRPNLTFSTLTVSNMSPEDSSIYLCSVGVRREVSGNTIYFGEGSWLTVV.

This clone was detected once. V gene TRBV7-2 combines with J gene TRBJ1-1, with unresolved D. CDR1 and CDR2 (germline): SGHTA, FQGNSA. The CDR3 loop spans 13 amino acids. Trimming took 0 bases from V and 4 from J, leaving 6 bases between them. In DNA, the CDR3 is TGTGCCAGCAGCTTAGCGGGAGTCACTGAAGCTTTCTTT. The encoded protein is CASSLAGVTEAFF.

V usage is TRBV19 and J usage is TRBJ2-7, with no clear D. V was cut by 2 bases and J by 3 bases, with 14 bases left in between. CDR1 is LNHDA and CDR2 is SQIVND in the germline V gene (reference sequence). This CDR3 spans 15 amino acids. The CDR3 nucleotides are TGTGCCAGTAGTATACTGCTTGCAGAAAGCTACGAGCAGTACTTC. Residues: CASSILLAESYEQYF.

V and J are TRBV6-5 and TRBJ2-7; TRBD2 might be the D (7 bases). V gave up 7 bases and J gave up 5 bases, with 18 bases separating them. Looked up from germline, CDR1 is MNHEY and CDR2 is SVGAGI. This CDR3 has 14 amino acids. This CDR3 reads CASKTGRRGNEQYF. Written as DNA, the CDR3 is TGTGCCAGCAAGACCGGGAGGAGGGGGAACGAGCAGTACTTC.

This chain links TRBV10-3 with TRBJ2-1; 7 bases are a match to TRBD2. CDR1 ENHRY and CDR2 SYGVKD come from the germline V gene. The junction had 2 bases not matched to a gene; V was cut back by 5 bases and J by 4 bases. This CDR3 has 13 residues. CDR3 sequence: CAISTSAYNEQFF. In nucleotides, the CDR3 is TGTGCCATCAGTACTAGCGCATACAATGAGCAGTTCTTC.

CDR3 sequence reads: CASKTPDRAGGYTF. Written as DNA, the CDR3 is TGTGCCAGCAAAACCCCGGACAGGGCCGGTGGCTACACCTTC. The genes are TRBV28 and TRBJ1-2, with 8 bases matching TRBD1. V shed 7 bases, J shed 7 bases, and the junction held 11 bases outside the gene matches. CDR1 is MDHEN and CDR2 is SYDVKM in the germline V gene. The CDR3 loop spans 14 amino acids.

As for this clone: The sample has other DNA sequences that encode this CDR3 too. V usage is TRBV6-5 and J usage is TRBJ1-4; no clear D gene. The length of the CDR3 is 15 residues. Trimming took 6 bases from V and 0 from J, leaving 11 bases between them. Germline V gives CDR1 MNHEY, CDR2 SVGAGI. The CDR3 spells CASRLTGSTNEKLFF. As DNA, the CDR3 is TGTGCCAGCAGGCTAACGGGATCAACTAATGAAAAACTGTTTTTT.

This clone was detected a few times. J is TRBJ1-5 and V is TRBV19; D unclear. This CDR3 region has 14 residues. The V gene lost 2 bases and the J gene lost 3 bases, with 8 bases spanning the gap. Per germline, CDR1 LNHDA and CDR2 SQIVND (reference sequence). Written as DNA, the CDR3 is TGTGCCAGTAGTATACTCGGGAACAATCAGCCCCAGCATTTT. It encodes CASSILGNNQPQHF.

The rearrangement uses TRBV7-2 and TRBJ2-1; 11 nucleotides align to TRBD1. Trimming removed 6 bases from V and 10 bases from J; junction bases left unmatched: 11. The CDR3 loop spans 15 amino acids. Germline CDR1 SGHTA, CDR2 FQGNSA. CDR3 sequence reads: CASSSGGQGVREQFF. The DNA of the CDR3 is TGTGCCAGCAGTTCCGGGGGACAGGGGGTAAGGGAGCAGTTCTTC.

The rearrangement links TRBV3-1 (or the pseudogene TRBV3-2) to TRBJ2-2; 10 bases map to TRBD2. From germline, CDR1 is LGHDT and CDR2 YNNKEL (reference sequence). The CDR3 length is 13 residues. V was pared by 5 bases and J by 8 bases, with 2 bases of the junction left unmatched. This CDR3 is CASSTSGTGELFF. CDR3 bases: TGTGCCAGCAGCACTAGCGGGACAGGGGAGCTGTTTTTT.

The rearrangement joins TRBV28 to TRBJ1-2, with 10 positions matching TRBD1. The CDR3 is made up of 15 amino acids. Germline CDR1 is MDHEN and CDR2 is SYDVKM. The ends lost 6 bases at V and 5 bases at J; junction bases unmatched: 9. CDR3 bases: TGTGCCAGCAGCAAAGCCCGGACAGGGGGGTATGGCTACACCTTC. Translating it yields CASSKARTGGYGYTF.

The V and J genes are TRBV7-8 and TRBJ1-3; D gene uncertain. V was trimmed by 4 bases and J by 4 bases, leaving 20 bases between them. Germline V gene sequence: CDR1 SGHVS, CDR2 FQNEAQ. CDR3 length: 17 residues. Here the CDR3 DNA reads TGTGCCAGCAGCTCCCCCCCGGGGTCTGCGCCGGGAAACACCATATATTTT. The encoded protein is CASSSPPGSAPGNTIYF.

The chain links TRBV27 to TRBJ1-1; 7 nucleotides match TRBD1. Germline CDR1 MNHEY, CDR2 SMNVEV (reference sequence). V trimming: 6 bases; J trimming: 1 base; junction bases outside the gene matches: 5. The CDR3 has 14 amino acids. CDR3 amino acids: CASRSGQKNTEAFF. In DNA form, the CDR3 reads TGTGCCAGCAGGTCGGGACAGAAGAACACTGAAGCTTTCTTT.